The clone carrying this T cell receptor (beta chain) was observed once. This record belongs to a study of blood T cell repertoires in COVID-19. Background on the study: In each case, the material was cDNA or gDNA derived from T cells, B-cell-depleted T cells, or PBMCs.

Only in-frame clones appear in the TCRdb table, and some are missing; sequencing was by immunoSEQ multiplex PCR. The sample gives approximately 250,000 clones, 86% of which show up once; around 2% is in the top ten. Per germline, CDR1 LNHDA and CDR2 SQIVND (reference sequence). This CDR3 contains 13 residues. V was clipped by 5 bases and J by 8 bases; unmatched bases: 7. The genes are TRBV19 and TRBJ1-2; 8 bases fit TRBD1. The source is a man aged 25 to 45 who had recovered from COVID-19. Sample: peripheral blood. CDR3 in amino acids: CASSPRTGSGYTF. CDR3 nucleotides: TGTGCCAGTAGTCCACGGACAGGGTCGGGCTACACCTTC.